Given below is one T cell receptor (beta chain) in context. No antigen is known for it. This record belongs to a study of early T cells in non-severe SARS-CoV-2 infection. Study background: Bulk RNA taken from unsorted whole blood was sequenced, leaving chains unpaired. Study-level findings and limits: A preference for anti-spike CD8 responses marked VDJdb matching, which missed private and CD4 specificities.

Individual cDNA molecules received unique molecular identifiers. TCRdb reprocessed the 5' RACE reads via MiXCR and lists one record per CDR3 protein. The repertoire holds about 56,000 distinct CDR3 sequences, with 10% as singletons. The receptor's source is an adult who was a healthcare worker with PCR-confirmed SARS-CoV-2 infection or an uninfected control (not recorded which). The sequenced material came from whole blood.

The CDR3 sequence is CSVEDLAGADTQYF. The CDR3 coding sequence is TGCAGCGTTGAAGACCTAGCGGGAGCGGATACGCAGTATTTT. This rearrangement joins TRBV29-1 to TRBJ2-3; 10 positions match TRBD2. Germline loops: CDR1 SQVTM, CDR2 ANQGSEA. V trimming: 0 bases; J trimming: 6 bases; junction bases outside the gene matches: 3. This CDR3 comprises 14 residues.